A single sample is the source of the 30 T cell receptor beta chains below, sequenced in a study of blood T cell repertoires in COVID-19. Clones were read by immunoSEQ multiplex PCR, and TCRdb kept only the in-frame ones, dropping some. Of 250,000 to 350,000 clones listed, 70% to 90% are singletons. Sequenced: PBMCs or T cells enriched from blood (not recorded which). These receptors came from a woman aged 25 to 39 who had recovered from COVID-19.

This clone was observed once. The chain carries TRBV29-1 and TRBJ1-1; TRBD1 matches 7 bases. V shed 5 bases and J 1 base; nucleotides not matched to a gene: 1. The CDR3 extends over 12 amino acids. Germline V gives CDR1 SQVTM, CDR2 ANQGSEA. The CDR3 coding sequence is TGCAGCGTTAACAGGGGGAACACTGAAGCTTTCTTT. Translated: CSVNRGNTEAFF. Combining the CDR3 with reference TRBV29-1 and TRBJ1-1 gives the whole variable domain SAVISQKPSRDICQRGTSLTIQCQVDSQVTMMFWYRQQPGQSLTLIATANQGSEATYESGFVIDKFPISRPNLTFSTLTVSNMSPEDSSIYLCSVNRGNTEAFFGQGTRLTVV.

This chain connects TRBV19 to TRBJ1-1; D remains unclear. The CDR3 covers 13 residues. V was clipped by 5 bases and J by 1 base, with 8 bases between them. Germline loops: CDR1 LNHDA, CDR2 SQIVND (reference sequence). CDR3 bases: TGTGCCAGTAGTGGAGGGAGGAACACTGAAGCTTTCTTT. It codes for CASSGGRNTEAFF.

This chain joins TRBV11-2 and TRBJ1-1; 7 positions match TRBD1. Germline V gene lookup returns CDR1 SGHAT and CDR2 FQNNGV. The CDR3 contains 16 residues. V shed 5 bases and J 5 bases; nucleotides not matched to a gene: 14. In nucleotides, the CDR3 is TGTGCCAGCAGCCATCCCCCTATCAGGGGGGTTACTGAAGCTTTCTTT. This gives the protein CASSHPPIRGVTEAFF. The full variable domain, its missing parts supplied by reference TRBV11-2 and TRBJ1-1, is EAGVAQSPRYKIIEKRQSVAFWCNPISGHATLYWYQQILGQGPKLLIQFQNNGVVDDSQLPKDRFSAERLKGVDSTLKIQPAKLEDSAVYLCASSHPPIRGVTEAFFGQGTRLTVV.

V is TRBV28 and J is TRBJ1-2; 9 positions agree with TRBD1. In germline, CDR1 is MDHEN, CDR2 SYDVKM. V gave up 6 bases and J gave up 3 bases; unmatched junction bases: 5. CDR3 size: 14 residues. The CDR3 loop reads CASSRRTGDYGYTF. The CDR3 region has the DNA TGTGCCAGCAGCCGTCGGACAGGGGACTATGGCTACACCTTC.

In DNA form, the CDR3 reads TGTGCCAGCAGGAGGGACAGGCTCTATGGCTACACCTTC. As protein: CASRRDRLYGYTF. The rearrangement links TRBV6-5 to TRBJ1-2, with 8 bases identical to TRBD1. The CDR3 loop spans 13 amino acids. CDR1 and CDR2 from the germline V gene are MNHEY and SVGAGI. V lost 6 bases to trimming and J lost 4 bases; unmatched junction nucleotides: 4.

CDR3 nucleotide sequence: TGTGCCAGCAGCTGGGACAGGGGTATATACGAGCAGTACTTC. As protein: CASSWDRGIYEQYF. The chain employs TRBV5-8 and TRBJ2-7, with 10 nucleotides matching TRBD1. This CDR3 comprises 14 residues. V gave up 3 bases and J gave up 4 bases; unmatched junction bases: 4. Germline CDR1 is SGHTS and CDR2 is YDEGEE.

This sequence joins TRBV7-8 and TRBJ2-3; 8 bases align to TRBD1. Germline assignment: CDR1 SGHVS and CDR2 FQNEAQ. This CDR3 is built from 16 residues. J was trimmed by 1 base and V by 4 bases; bases with no gene match: 7. The CDR3 DNA sequence: TGTGCCAGCAGCTCCAGGGGGCTAAGCGGCACAGATACGCAGTATTTT. Its protein is CASSSRGLSGTDTQYF. Combining the CDR3 with reference TRBV7-8 and TRBJ2-3 gives the whole variable domain GAGVSQSPRYKVAKRGQDVALRCDPISGHVSLFWYQQALGQGPEFLTYFQNEAQLDKSGLPSDRFFAERPEGSVSTLKIQRTQQEDSAVYLCASSSRGLSGTDTQYFGPGTRLTVL.

The chain uses TRBV4-2 and TRBJ1-3; 8 bases align to TRBD1. CDR1 is LGHNA, CDR2 YNFKEQ, per germline. V lost 1 base and J lost 2; bases outside the gene matches: 7. The CDR3 runs to 17 residues. This CDR3 is CASSQVSGGEPGNTIYF. CDR3 sequence (DNA): TGTGCCAGCAGCCAAGTATCAGGGGGCGAGCCTGGAAACACCATATATTTT.

V is TRBV5-1 and J is TRBJ1-1; D gene unclear. The CDR3 has 14 residues. Germline CDR1 reads SGHRS; CDR2 reads YFSETQ. The V end lost 6 bases, the J end lost 1 base, and 13 bases lay between the germline ends. The CDR3 DNA reads TGCGCCAGCATTGAGGGATTGACGAACACTGAAGCTTTCTTT. Protein product: CASIEGLTNTEAFF.

This chain connects TRBV12-3 or TRBV12-4 to TRBJ1-2, with D possibly TRBD1 on 6 matching bases. The ends were cut back, 5 bases at V and 7 bases at J, with 14 bases in the middle. The CDR3 is 13 amino acids. The CDR3 DNA reads TGTGCCAGCAGTAGAGGTTCAGGGGCTGGCTACACCTTC. It codes for CASSRGSGAGYTF.

This chain joins TRBV6-4 and TRBJ2-3; D unclear. The V end was cut by 3 bases, the J end by 1 base, with 5 bases between. From germline, CDR1 is MRHNA and CDR2 SNTAGT. CDR3 length: 13 amino acids. The CDR3 nucleotides are TGTGCCAGCAGTGAGGGCGGCACAGATACGCAGTATTTT. Translating gives CASSEGGTDTQYF.

The chain carries TRBV5-1 and TRBJ2-3; TRBD1 matches 8 bases. CDR3 length equals 16 residues. V shed 0 bases, J shed 4 bases, and the junction held 7 bases outside the gene matches. The germline CDR1 and CDR2 sequences are SGHRS and YFSETQ. CDR3: CASSLGQGMGADTQYF. The DNA of the CDR3 is TGCGCCAGCAGCTTGGGACAGGGGATGGGGGCAGATACGCAGTATTTT.

The rearrangement joins TRBV10-3 to TRBJ2-7, with 7 bases that match TRBD2. The V and J ends lost 11 bases and 6 bases, in that order; junction bases with no gene match: 10. The V gene's germline CDR1 is ENHRY and CDR2 SYGVKD. This CDR3 is built from 12 residues. The CDR3 nucleotides are TGTGCCTCGGGACTAATCCGGGCCGAGCAGTACTTC. Its translation is CASGLIRAEQYF.

The gene calls are TRBV10-1 and TRBJ2-3, with D possibly being TRBD1 (5 bases). Looked up from germline, CDR1 is WNHNN and CDR2 is SYGVQD (reference sequence). V gave up 6 bases and J gave up 0 bases, with 16 bases separating them. The CDR3 covers 16 residues. CDR3 residues: CASSPGKSHSTDTQYF. CDR3 coding DNA: TGCGCCAGCAGCCCAGGGAAGAGTCATAGCACAGATACGCAGTATTTT.

The gene calls are TRBV19 and TRBJ2-5, with a tentative D call TRBD2 (6 bases). V lost 3 bases and J lost 10, with 21 bases in between. Germline CDR1 is LNHDA and CDR2 is SQIVND (reference sequence). The CDR3 extends over 15 amino acids. CDR3 sequence: CASSIKAGWTRGQYF. CDR3 in DNA: TGTGCCAGTAGTATCAAGGCGGGGTGGACTCGCGGCCAGTACTTC.

The chain joins TRBV11-2 to TRBJ2-3, with 7 bases lining up with TRBD2. CDR1 and CDR2 (germline): SGHAT, FQNNGV. The CDR3 is made up of 15 amino acids. V lost 5 bases to trimming and J lost 2 bases; unmatched junction nucleotides: 7. The CDR3 protein is CASSPGTTYTDTQYF. The CDR3 DNA is TGTGCCAGCAGCCCAGGGACTACCTACACAGATACGCAGTATTTT.

This clone was detected only once. Relative to the germline gene, one junction end is altered; a read error may explain this. This chain uses TRBV12-3 or TRBV12-4 with TRBJ2-3, with 7 positions matching TRBD2. The CDR3 totals 11 residues. CDR3 protein: CASSFASGLTF. In DNA form, the CDR3 reads TGTGCCAGCAGTTTCGCTAGCGGTTTGACATTT.

The V and J genes are TRBV19 and TRBJ1-1, with D unclear. Germline CDR1 reads LNHDA; CDR2 reads SQIVND (reference sequence). The CDR3 runs to 12 residues. Trimming stripped 11 bases from V and 4 bases from J, with 14 bases between. The DNA of the CDR3 is TGTGCCGCCTCTGGAGGGTCCACTGAAGCTTTCTTT. This gives the protein CAASGGSTEAFF.

The V gene is TRBV28, the J gene TRBJ2-7; 13 nucleotides agree with TRBD2. The germline V gene encodes CDR1 MDHEN and CDR2 SYDVKM. V shed 5 bases and J 2 bases; nucleotides not matched to a gene: 3. The CDR3 contains 15 residues. CDR3 bases: TGTGCCAGCAGTCAGGGACTAGCGGGGCCCTACGAGCAGTACTTC. Translation: CASSQGLAGPYEQYF. The full variable domain, completed using reference TRBV28 and TRBJ2-7, is DVKVTQSSRYLVKRTGEKVFLECVQDMDHENMFWYRQDPGLGLRLIYFSYDVKMKEKGDIPEGYSVSREKKERFSLILESASTNQTSMYLCASSQGLAGPYEQYFGPGTRLTVT.

CDR3 sequence (DNA): TGCGCCAGCAGCTTGGAGTGGGGCAGCTATGGCTACACCTTC. Its translation: CASSLEWGSYGYTF. This chain connects TRBV5-1 to TRBJ1-2; tentative D call: TRBD1 (5 bases). This CDR3 has 14 residues. Deletions cut 0 bases from V and 4 bases from J, with 10 bases between. Germline CDR1 and CDR2: SGHRS and YFSETQ.

The chain is built from TRBV28 and TRBJ1-1; no clear D gene. Trimming removed 11 bases at V and 1 base at J, with 17 bases between. CDR3 size: 14 residues. In germline, CDR1 is MDHEN, CDR2 SYDVKM. In DNA form, the CDR3 reads TGTGCCGGCACCTCGGGGTTTCCGAACACTGAAGCTTTCTTT. Protein product: CAGTSGFPNTEAFF.

The J gene is TRBJ1-4, the V gene TRBV6-5; D possibly corresponds to TRBD1 (5 bases). The CDR3 is made up of 15 amino acids. From germline, CDR1 is MNHEY and CDR2 SVGAGI. With 6 bases removed from V and 3 bases from J, the gap between germline ends came to 14 bases. CDR3 in amino acids: CASSLGGGANEKLFF. The CDR3 bases are TGTGCCAGCAGCCTCGGGGGTGGAGCTAATGAAAAACTGTTTTTT.

This chain uses TRBV19 with TRBJ1-4; tentative D call: TRBD1 (6 bases). Germline CDR1 and CDR2: LNHDA and SQIVND (reference sequence). CDR3 length equals 15 residues. V gave up 5 bases and J gave up 8 bases, with 18 bases separating them. The chain's CDR3 is CASSPRQVEGEKLFF. The DNA of the CDR3 is TGTGCCAGTAGTCCTCGACAGGTCGAGGGGGAAAAACTGTTTTTT. Based on the CDR3 plus reference TRBV19 and TRBJ1-4, the full variable domain is DGGITQSPKYLFRKEGQNVTLSCEQNLNHDAMYWYRQDPGQGLRLIYYSQIVNDFQKGDIAEGYSVSREKKESFPLTVTSAQKNPTAFYLCASSPRQVEGEKLFFGSGTQLSVL.

The chain recombines TRBV2 with TRBJ2-7, with a weak D call TRBD1 (5 bases). Trimming removed 4 bases at V and 3 bases at J, with 7 bases between. Germline values: CDR1 SNHLY, CDR2 FYNNEI. CDR3 length equals 12 residues. The CDR3 DNA reads as TGTGCCAGCAGTGCAGGGATCTACGAGCAGTACTTC. Protein: CASSAGIYEQYF.

The V call is TRBV19, the J call TRBJ2-6, with unresolved D. Germline V CDR1 and CDR2: LNHDA, SQIVND (reference sequence). The CDR3 contains 14 residues. V was clipped by 6 bases and J by 1 base, with 7 bases between them. The CDR3 protein is CASSETSGANVLTF. The CDR3 DNA follows: TGTGCCAGTAGCGAGACTTCTGGGGCCAACGTCCTGACTTTC.

This clone was detected once. The chain uses TRBV7-9 and TRBJ1-5; a possible D gene is TRBD1 (5 bases). Germline V gene lookup returns CDR1 SEHNR and CDR2 FQNEAQ (reference sequence). CDR3 size: 15 residues. The V end was cut by 1 base, the J end by 3 bases, with 10 bases between. In nucleotides, the CDR3 is TGTGCCAGCAGCTTAGAAGGGGACTCCAATCAGCCCCAGCATTTT. Encoded protein: CASSLEGDSNQPQHF.

This chain connects TRBV6-5 to TRBJ1-6, with 10 bases identical to TRBD1. After removal of 6 bases from V and 11 bases from J, the junction contained 10 bases not matched to a gene. The CDR3 loop spans 15 amino acids. CDR1 is MNHEY and CDR2 is SVGAGI in the germline V gene. Here the CDR3 reads CASRARTGGGPPLHF. CDR3 nucleotides: TGTGCCAGCAGGGCTCGGACAGGGGGTGGACCACCCCTCCACTTT.

V usage is TRBV11-2 and J usage is TRBJ1-2, with TRBD1 identical over 10 bases. After removal of 5 bases from V and 7 bases from J, the junction contained 7 bases not matched to a gene. The CDR3 totals 14 residues. Per germline, CDR1 SGHAT and CDR2 FQNNGV. The CDR3 coding sequence is TGTGCCAGCAGCCTAAGACAGGGGGCGTCTGGCTACACCTTC. Encoded protein: CASSLRQGASGYTF.

This rearrangement joins TRBV28 to TRBJ1-2; 12 bases match TRBD1. V trimming: 3 bases; J trimming: 3 bases; junction bases outside the gene matches: 2. The CDR3 length is 15 residues. CDR1 is MDHEN and CDR2 is SYDVKM in the germline V gene. CDR3 sequence (DNA): TGTGCCAGCAGTTTGGGGACAGGGGGCCACTATGGCTACACCTTC. This sequence encodes CASSLGTGGHYGYTF.

The chain is built from TRBV7-2 and TRBJ1-1; TRBD1 might be the D (6 bases). V gave up 5 bases and J gave up 0 bases, with 13 bases separating them. CDR1 and CDR2 from the germline V gene are SGHTA and FQGNSA. The CDR3 sequence is 15 residues long. The chain's CDR3 is CASSQQGNVNTEAFF. CDR3 nucleotide sequence: TGTGCCAGCAGCCAACAGGGTAATGTGAACACTGAAGCTTTCTTT.